This T cell receptor (beta chain) came from a study of T cell responses to AZD1222 COVID-19 vaccine. The study, taken as a whole, reports: After the peak T cell response, and only then, were repertoires sampled. Spike-specific TCR breadth and depth grew following two AZD1222 doses. There were vaccine-associated CD4 TCRs across spike, dominant at 160-218 and 743-854.

A note on this clone: Antigen unknown.

Data came from immunoSEQ multiplex PCR; TCRdb stores just in-frame clones and leaves some out. The table includes around 79,000 clones, about 87% detected once. The J segment lost 14 bases and the V segment lost 6 bases, leaving 9 bases of the junction unmatched. The length of the CDR3 is 13 residues. Germline CDR1 MNHEY, CDR2 SMNVEV (reference sequence). This sequence joins TRBV27 and TRBJ2-1, with 11 positions matching TRBD1. The source is an adult in good health. The material sequenced was peripheral blood, taken on day 0 of AZD1222 vaccination. In nucleotides, the CDR3 is TGTGCCAGCAGACTGGGACAGGGGGTCACGGAGTTCTTC. Its translation is CASRLGQGVTEFF.